The 27 T cell receptor beta chains below all came from one sample that was sequenced in a study of blood T cell repertoires in COVID-19. TCRdb's table, derived via immunoSEQ multiplex PCR, lists solely in-frame clones and lacks some. The table lists 150,000 to 200,000 clones, around 73% of them singletons. Sequencing was carried out using PBMCs or T cells enriched from blood (not recorded which). Receptor source: a woman in her forties or fifties who had recovered from COVID-19.

This chain connects TRBV4-2 to TRBJ2-5; TRBD1 aligns across 11 bases. This CDR3 contains 17 residues. V trimming: 1 base; J trimming: 0 bases; junction bases outside the gene matches: 4. The germline V gene has CDR1 LGHNA and CDR2 YNFKEQ. The chain's CDR3 is CASSQGDRGTNQETQYF. In DNA, the CDR3 is TGTGCCAGCAGCCAAGGGGACAGGGGGACAAACCAAGAGACCCAGTACTTC.

V gene TRBV27 combines with J gene TRBJ1-6; D remains ambiguous. Germline V gene data show CDR1 as MNHEY and CDR2 as SMNVEV (reference sequence). The CDR3 consists of 17 residues. With 2 bases removed from V and 0 bases from J, the gap between germline ends came to 11 bases. CDR3 region: CASSLEVASSYNSPLHF. The CDR3 DNA sequence: TGTGCCAGCAGTTTAGAGGTGGCAAGCTCCTATAATTCACCCCTCCACTTT.

J is TRBJ2-1 and V is TRBV7-2; D is undetermined. Germline CDR1 SGHTA, CDR2 FQGNSA. Trimming removed 1 base from V and 5 bases from J, with 9 bases in between. This CDR3 contains 14 residues. The CDR3 nucleotides read TGTGCCAGCAGCTTAGTGGCTACTAACAATGAGCAGTTCTTC. Protein sequence: CASSLVATNNEQFF.

The rearrangement links TRBV6-5 to TRBJ1-5, with 9 bases that match TRBD1. Germline-derived CDR1 and CDR2 are MNHEY and SVGAGI. With V trimmed by 6 bases and J by 7 bases, 10 bases remained unmatched. The CDR3 spans 15 residues. The DNA for the CDR3 is TGTGCCAGCAGCAGGGACAGGGCAAACGGGCAGCCCCAGCATTTT. Protein sequence: CASSRDRANGQPQHF.

This clone appeared once. The V gene is TRBV27, the J gene TRBJ2-3, with TRBD2 identical over 15 bases. The CDR3 has 15 residues. The germline CDR1 and CDR2 sequences are MNHEY and SMNVEV (reference sequence). V lost 3 bases, J lost 7 bases, and 2 bases stayed unmatched. CDR3 in amino acids: CASSLGTSGRNTQYF. In nucleotides, the CDR3 is TGTGCCAGCAGTTTGGGGACTAGCGGGAGGAATACGCAGTATTTT.

The chain links TRBV7-2 to TRBJ2-7, with 10 nucleotides matching TRBD1. CDR3 length: 17 residues. After removal of 5 bases from V and 1 base from J, the junction contained 11 bases not matched to a gene. CDR1 is SGHTA and CDR2 is FQGNSA in the germline V gene. CDR3 in DNA: TGTGCCAGCAGCCCTTTTTGGCCGGACAGGGGGTCCTACGAGCAGTACTTC. Translating gives CASSPFWPDRGSYEQYF.

This chain links TRBV9 with TRBJ2-1, with D possibly matching TRBD2 (6 bases). The V and J ends lost 3 bases and 8 bases respectively, with 18 bases between them. The CDR3 length is 15 residues. Germline-derived CDR1 and CDR2 are SGDLS and YYNGEE. Here the CDR3 DNA reads TGTGCCAGCAGCGGGTCCGGGACTCCCAACGATGAGCAGTTCTTC. It translates to CASSGSGTPNDEQFF.

The chain joins TRBV5-1 to TRBJ1-5, with D possibly TRBD1 on 5 matching bases. V was clipped by 3 bases and J by 2 bases, with 9 bases between them. Germline assignment: CDR1 SGHRS and CDR2 YFSETQ. The CDR3 runs to 14 residues. The CDR3 spells CASSSGMGNQPQHF. Here the CDR3 DNA reads TGCGCCAGCAGCTCAGGGATGGGCAATCAGCCCCAGCATTTT.

This sequence joins TRBV7-8 and TRBJ2-1; unclear D gene. The germline gives CDR1 SGHVS, CDR2 FQNEAQ. Trimming pared 9 bases from V and 4 bases from J, leaving 10 bases between. This CDR3 has 12 residues. The CDR3 loop is CASSVAYNEQFF. CDR3 coding DNA: TGTGCCAGTTCGGTTGCGTACAATGAGCAGTTCTTC. Combining the CDR3 with reference TRBV7-8 and TRBJ2-1 gives the whole variable domain GAGVSQSPRYKVAKRGQDVALRCDPISGHVSLFWYQQALGQGPEFLTYFQNEAQLDKSGLPSDRFFAERPEGSVSTLKIQRTQQEDSAVYLCASSVAYNEQFFGPGTRLTVL.

This clone was recorded a few times. This sequence joins TRBV18 and TRBJ1-2; tentatively, D is TRBD1 (6 bases). CDR1 is KGHSH and CDR2 is LQKENI in the germline V gene. CDR3 length equals 12 residues. Trimming cost V 6 bases and J 8 bases, with 13 bases left between them. The CDR3 DNA reads as TGTGCCAGCTCGGTCGACAGGAACGGCTACACCTTC. Protein: CASSVDRNGYTF.

This clone was seen once. The chain is built from TRBV11-2 and TRBJ1-4; the D gene is possibly TRBD1 (5 bases). V lost 8 bases, J lost 6 bases, and 16 bases lay in between. The CDR3 totals 14 residues. Germline-derived CDR1 and CDR2 are SGHAT and FQNNGV. The CDR3 is CASGIRGLDEKLFF. The CDR3 region has the DNA TGTGCCAGCGGTATAAGGGGCCTGGATGAAAAACTGTTTTTT.

This chain uses TRBV6-1 with TRBJ2-2; D perhaps matches TRBD2 (6 bases). The CDR3 consists of 14 residues. Germline CDR1 and CDR2: MNHNS and SASEGT. V was clipped by 2 bases and J by 6 bases, with 10 bases between them. Here the CDR3 reads CASSEIWGAGELFF. For the CDR3, the DNA is TGTGCCAGCAGTGAAATATGGGGGGCCGGGGAGCTGTTTTTT.

This clone was counted between two and nine times. This sequence joins TRBV6-6 and TRBJ1-5; TRBD1 aligns across 7 bases. Germline CDR1 is MNHNY and CDR2 is SVGAGI (reference sequence). The CDR3 totals 16 residues. V was clipped by 5 bases and J by 1 base; unmatched bases: 8. The CDR3 sequence: CASSTNRGPSNQPQHF. The DNA of the CDR3 is TGTGCCAGCAGTACAAACAGGGGACCCAGCAATCAGCCCCAGCATTTT.

The chain recombines TRBV7-3 with TRBJ1-2; D not certain. Looked up from germline, CDR1 is SGHTA and CDR2 is FQGTGA. Trimming took 5 bases from V and 4 from J, leaving 11 bases between them. The length of the CDR3 is 13 residues. In DNA, the CDR3 is TGTGCCAGCAGCCCCGATAAAGCCTATGGCTACACCTTC. Translated: CASSPDKAYGYTF.

J is TRBJ2-1 and V is TRBV24-1; 7 positions match TRBD2. V lost 5 bases, J lost 0 bases, and 6 bases stayed unmatched. Looked up from germline, CDR1 is KGHDR and CDR2 is SFDVKD. The CDR3 is 16 amino acids. The CDR3 DNA sequence: TGTGCCACCAGTGCCAAGGGAGGGAGCTCCTACAATGAGCAGTTCTTC. This codes for CATSAKGGSSYNEQFF.

J is TRBJ1-3 and V is TRBV3-1 (or the pseudogene TRBV3-2); tentative D call: TRBD1 (6 bases). Trimming cost V 0 bases and J 1 base, with 16 bases left between them. In germline, CDR1 is LGHDT, CDR2 YNNKEL (reference sequence). The CDR3 has 18 amino acids. The CDR3 sequence: CASSQESGQTASGNTIYF. CDR3 DNA sequence: TGTGCCAGCAGCCAAGAGTCTGGACAGACAGCTTCTGGAAACACCATATATTTT.

The chain couples TRBV5-1 to TRBJ2-7; a possible D gene is TRBD2 (6 bases). The CDR3 covers 14 residues. The V end was cut by 7 bases, the J end by 2 bases, with 16 bases between. Per the germline V gene, CDR1 is SGHRS and CDR2 is YFSETQ. The CDR3 DNA sequence: TGCGCCAGCCGACTCGGGACTCAACCCTACGAGCAGTACTTC. Residues: CASRLGTQPYEQYF.

A single count supports this clone. The chain uses TRBV7-2 and TRBJ2-7; TRBD1 agrees at 7 bases. Germline-derived CDR1 and CDR2 are SGHTA and FQGNSA. J was trimmed by 5 bases and V by 2 bases; bases with no gene match: 6. The CDR3 has 14 amino acids. Written as DNA, the CDR3 is TGTGCCAGCAGCTTATATCCAGGGGGAAACGAGCAGTACTTC. Encoded protein: CASSLYPGGNEQYF.

The chain is built from TRBV6-5 and TRBJ1-6, with 7 bases matching TRBD1. Unmatched junction bases numbered 6, after V lost 6 bases and J lost 7 bases. This CDR3 comprises 14 residues. Germline lookup yields CDR1 MNHEY and CDR2 SVGAGI. DNA of the CDR3: TGTGCCAGCAGGGAGACAGGGTTCAATTCACCCCTCCACTTT. As protein: CASRETGFNSPLHF.

DNA for the CDR3: TGTGCCTGGGGGGTCGGGAGTTATAATGAGCAGTTCTTC. Residues: CAWGVGSYNEQFF. V and J are TRBV30 and TRBJ2-1, with TRBD2 as a possible D gene (6 bases). V was trimmed by 5 bases and J by 7 bases, leaving 15 bases between them. Germline-derived CDR1 and CDR2 are GTSNPN and SVGIG (reference sequence). The CDR3 extends over 13 amino acids.

V gene TRBV5-1 combines with J gene TRBJ2-3, with 8 bases lining up with TRBD1. Germline-derived CDR1 and CDR2 are SGHRS and YFSETQ. The CDR3 sequence is 14 residues long. V trimming: 7 bases; J trimming: 5 bases; junction bases outside the gene matches: 9. The CDR3 nucleotides are TGCGCCAGCGGGCTAGGGGACAGGCGAGATACGCAGTATTTT. The encoded protein is CASGLGDRRDTQYF.

This clone was recorded once. The V gene is TRBV19, the J gene TRBJ1-2; TRBD1 is a possible D gene (5 bases). V lost 9 bases and J lost 3, with 11 bases in between. Germline V gives CDR1 LNHDA, CDR2 SQIVND (reference sequence). The CDR3 has 12 residues. For the CDR3, the DNA is TGTGCCAGCTCGACAGAACACTATGGCTACACCTTC. This sequence encodes CASSTEHYGYTF.

V usage is TRBV20-1 and J usage is TRBJ1-2, with 7 bases identical to TRBD1. CDR3 length: 11 residues. The germline CDR1 and CDR2 sequences are DFQATT and SNEGSKA (reference sequence). The ends lost 7 bases at V and 8 bases at J; junction bases unmatched: 7. As DNA, the CDR3 is TGCAGTGTTAAGGGGGCAGGCGGCTACACCTTC. This translates into CSVKGAGGYTF.

In its sample, this clone was seen many times. This chain uses TRBV27 with TRBJ2-1; TRBD2 matches at 7 bases. Trimming took 1 base from V and 1 from J; bases not matched to a gene: 10. This CDR3 comprises 18 residues. CDR1 is MNHEY, CDR2 SMNVEV, per germline (reference sequence). The CDR3 here is CASSLWGTGSGSYNEQFF. Here the CDR3 DNA reads TGTGCCAGCAGTTTATGGGGCACAGGTAGCGGGTCCTACAATGAGCAGTTCTTC.

This clone was observed a few times. The genes are TRBV3-1 (or the pseudogene TRBV3-2) and TRBJ1-6; TRBD1 is a possible D gene (5 bases). CDR3 length: 13 amino acids. The V gene's germline CDR1 is LGHDT and CDR2 YNNKEL (reference sequence). Trimming left V 6 bases short and J 7 bases short, with 10 bases between. As DNA, the CDR3 is TGTGCCAGCAGGTGGGCAGGGAATTCACCCCTCCACTTT. Its protein product is CASRWAGNSPLHF.

V and J are TRBV4-2 and TRBJ1-5; a weak D match, TRBD1 (5 bases). The V end was cut by 0 bases, the J end by 9 bases, with 15 bases between. The CDR3 consists of 15 residues. CDR1 and CDR2 from the germline V gene are LGHNA and YNFKEQ. The CDR3 DNA follows: TGTGCCAGCAGCCAAGATAGCCAGGGTATAGTGCCCCAGCATTTT. Its translation: CASSQDSQGIVPQHF.

The chain is built from TRBV5-1 and TRBJ2-3, with 7 bases aligning to TRBD2. Trimming took 3 bases from V and 6 from J; bases not matched to a gene: 7. From germline, CDR1 is SGHRS and CDR2 YFSETQ. CDR3 length: 14 amino acids. CDR3 sequence: CASSSQRGRDTQYF. CDR3 DNA: TGCGCCAGCAGCTCCCAGCGGGGAAGGGATACGCAGTATTTT.